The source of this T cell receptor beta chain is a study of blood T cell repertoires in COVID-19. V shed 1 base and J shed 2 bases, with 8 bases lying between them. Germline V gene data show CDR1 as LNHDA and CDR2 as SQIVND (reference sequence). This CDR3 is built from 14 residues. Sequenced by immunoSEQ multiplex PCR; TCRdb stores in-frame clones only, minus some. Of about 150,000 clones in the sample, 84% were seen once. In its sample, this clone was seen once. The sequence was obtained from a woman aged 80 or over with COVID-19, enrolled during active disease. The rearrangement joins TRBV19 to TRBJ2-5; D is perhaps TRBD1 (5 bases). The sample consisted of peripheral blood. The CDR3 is CASSIAGWQETQYF. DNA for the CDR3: TGTGCCAGTAGTATAGCAGGGTGGCAAGAGACCCAGTACTTC. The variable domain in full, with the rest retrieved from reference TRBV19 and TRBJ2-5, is DGGITQSPKYLFRKEGQNVTLSCEQNLNHDAMYWYRQDPGQGLRLIYYSQIVNDFQKGDIAEGYSVSREKKESFPLTVTSAQKNPTAFYLCASSIAGWQETQYFGPGTRLLVL.